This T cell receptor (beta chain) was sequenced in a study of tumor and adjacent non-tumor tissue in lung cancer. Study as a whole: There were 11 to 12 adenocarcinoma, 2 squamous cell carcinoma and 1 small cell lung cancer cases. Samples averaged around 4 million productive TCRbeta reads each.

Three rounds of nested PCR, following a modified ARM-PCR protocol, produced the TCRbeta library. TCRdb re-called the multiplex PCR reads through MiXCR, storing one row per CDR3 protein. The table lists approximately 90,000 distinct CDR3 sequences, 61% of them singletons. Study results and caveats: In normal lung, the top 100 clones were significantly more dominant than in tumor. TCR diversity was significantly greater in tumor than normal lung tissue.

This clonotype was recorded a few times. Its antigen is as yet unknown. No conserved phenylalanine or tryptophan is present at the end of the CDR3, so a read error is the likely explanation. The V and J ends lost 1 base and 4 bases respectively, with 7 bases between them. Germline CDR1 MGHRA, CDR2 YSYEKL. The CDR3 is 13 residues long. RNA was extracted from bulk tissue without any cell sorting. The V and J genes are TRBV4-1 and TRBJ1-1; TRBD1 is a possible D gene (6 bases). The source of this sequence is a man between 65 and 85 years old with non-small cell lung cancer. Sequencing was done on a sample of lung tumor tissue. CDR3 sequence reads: CASSQGGLTEAFI. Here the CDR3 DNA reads TGCGCCAGCAGCCAAGGGGGGCTCACTGAAGCTTTCATC.